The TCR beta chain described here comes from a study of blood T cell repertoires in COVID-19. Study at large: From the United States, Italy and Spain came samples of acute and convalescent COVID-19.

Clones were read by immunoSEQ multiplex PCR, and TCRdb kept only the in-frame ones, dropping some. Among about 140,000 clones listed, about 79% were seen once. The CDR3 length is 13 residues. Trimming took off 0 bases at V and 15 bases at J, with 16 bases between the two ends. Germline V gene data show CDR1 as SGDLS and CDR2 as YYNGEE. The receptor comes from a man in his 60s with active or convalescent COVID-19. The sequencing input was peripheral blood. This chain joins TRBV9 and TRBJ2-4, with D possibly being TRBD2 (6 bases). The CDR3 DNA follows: TGTGCCAGCAGCGTAGGGGAGGAACGGTATCCGTACTTC. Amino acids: CASSVGEERYPYF.